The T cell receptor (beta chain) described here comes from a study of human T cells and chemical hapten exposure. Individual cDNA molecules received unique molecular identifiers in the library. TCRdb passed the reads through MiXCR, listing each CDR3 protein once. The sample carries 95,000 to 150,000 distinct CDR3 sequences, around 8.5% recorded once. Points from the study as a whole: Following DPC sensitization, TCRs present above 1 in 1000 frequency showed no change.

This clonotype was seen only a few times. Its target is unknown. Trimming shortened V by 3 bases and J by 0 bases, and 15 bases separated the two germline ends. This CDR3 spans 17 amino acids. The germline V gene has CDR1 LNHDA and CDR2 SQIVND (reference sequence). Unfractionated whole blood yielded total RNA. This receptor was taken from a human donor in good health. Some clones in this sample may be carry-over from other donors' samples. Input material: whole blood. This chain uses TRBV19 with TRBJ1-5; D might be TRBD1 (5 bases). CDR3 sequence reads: CASSIPLQDNSNQPQHF. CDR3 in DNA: TGTGCCAGTAGTATTCCGCTACAGGACAATAGCAATCAGCCCCAGCATTTT.